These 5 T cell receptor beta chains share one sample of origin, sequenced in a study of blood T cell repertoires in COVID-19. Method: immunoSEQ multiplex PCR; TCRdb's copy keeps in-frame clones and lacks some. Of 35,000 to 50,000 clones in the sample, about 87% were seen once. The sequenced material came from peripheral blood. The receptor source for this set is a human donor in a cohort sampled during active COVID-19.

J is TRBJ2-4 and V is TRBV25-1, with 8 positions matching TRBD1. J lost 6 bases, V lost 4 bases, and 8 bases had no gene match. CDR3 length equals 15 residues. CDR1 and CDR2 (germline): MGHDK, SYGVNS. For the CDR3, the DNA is TGTGCCAGCAGTGCCTACAGGGGGGACGGAAACATTCAGTACTTC. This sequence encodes CASSAYRGDGNIQYF.

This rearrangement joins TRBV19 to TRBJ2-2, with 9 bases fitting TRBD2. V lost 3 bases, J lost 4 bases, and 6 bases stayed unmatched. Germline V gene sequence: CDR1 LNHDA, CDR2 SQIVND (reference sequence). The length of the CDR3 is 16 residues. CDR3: CASSIGAGGITGELFF. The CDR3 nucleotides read TGTGCCAGTAGTATTGGAGCGGGGGGAATCACCGGGGAGCTGTTTTTT. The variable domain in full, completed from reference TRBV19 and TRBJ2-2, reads DGGITQSPKYLFRKEGQNVTLSCEQNLNHDAMYWYRQDPGQGLRLIYYSQIVNDFQKGDIAEGYSVSREKKESFPLTVTSAQKNPTAFYLCASSIGAGGITGELFFGEGSRLTVL.

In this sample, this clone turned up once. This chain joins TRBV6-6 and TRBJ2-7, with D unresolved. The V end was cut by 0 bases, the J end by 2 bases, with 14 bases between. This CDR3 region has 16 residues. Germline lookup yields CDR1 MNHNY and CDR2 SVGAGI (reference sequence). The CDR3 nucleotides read TGTGCCAGCAGTTACTCATCTCAGTATCTTACCTACGAGCAGTACTTC. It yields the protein CASSYSSQYLTYEQYF.

For the CDR3, the DNA is TGTGCCAGCAGCTTAAGTTCAGGGGGCAGCGAGACCCAGTACTTC. Protein sequence: CASSLSSGGSETQYF. The chain uses TRBV11-2 and TRBJ2-5; TRBD1 matches 8 bases. V lost 2 bases and J lost 5; bases outside the gene matches: 7. CDR1 SGHAT and CDR2 FQNNGV come from the germline V gene. The CDR3 has 15 residues.

The CDR3, as DNA: TGTGCCAGCAGCTTGAAGGGGTGGGATGAGCAGTTCTTC. This codes for CASSLKGWDEQFF. The genes are TRBV5-4 and TRBJ2-1, with D perhaps TRBD1 (5 bases). With 1 base removed from V and 8 bases from J, the gap between germline ends came to 10 bases. The CDR3 is made up of 13 amino acids. Germline V lookup: CDR1 SGHNT, CDR2 YYREEE (reference sequence).